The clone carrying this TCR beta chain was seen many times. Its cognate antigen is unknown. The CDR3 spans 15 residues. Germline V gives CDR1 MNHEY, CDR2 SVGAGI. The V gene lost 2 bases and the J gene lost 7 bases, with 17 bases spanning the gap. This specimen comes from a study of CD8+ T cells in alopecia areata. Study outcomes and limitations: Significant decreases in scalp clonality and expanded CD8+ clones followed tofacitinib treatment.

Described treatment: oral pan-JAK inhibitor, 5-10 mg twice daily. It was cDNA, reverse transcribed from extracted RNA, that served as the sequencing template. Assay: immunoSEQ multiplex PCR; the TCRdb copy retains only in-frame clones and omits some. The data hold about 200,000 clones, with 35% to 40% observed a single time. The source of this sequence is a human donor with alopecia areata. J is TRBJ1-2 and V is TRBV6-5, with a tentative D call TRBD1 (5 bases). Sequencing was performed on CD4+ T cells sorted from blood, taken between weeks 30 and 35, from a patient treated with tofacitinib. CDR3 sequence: CASSYEKGLRGGYTF. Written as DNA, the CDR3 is TGTGCCAGCAGTTACGAAAAGGGGCTGAGGGGTGGCTACACCTTC.